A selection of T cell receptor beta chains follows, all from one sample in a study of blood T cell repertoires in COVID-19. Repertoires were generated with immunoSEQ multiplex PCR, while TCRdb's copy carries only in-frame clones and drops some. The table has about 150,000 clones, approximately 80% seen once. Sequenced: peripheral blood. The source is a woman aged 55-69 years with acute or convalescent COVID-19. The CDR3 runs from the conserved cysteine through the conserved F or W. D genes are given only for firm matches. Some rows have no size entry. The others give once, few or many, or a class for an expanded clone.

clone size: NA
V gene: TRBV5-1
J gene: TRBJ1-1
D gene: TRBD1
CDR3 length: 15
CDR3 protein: CASSFQTGVNTEAFF
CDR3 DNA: TGCGCCAGCAGCTTCCAGACAGGGGTGAACACTGAAGCTTTCTTT

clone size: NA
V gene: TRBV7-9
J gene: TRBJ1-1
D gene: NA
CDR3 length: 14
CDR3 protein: CASSLGPGNTEAFF
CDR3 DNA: TGTGCCAGCAGCTTAGGTCCGGGAAACACTGAAGCTTTCTTT

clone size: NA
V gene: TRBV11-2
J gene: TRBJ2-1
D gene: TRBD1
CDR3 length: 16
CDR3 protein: CASSSLRDRGPNEQFF
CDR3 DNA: TGTGCCAGCAGCTCCCTCCGGGACAGGGGGCCCAATGAGCAGTTCTTC

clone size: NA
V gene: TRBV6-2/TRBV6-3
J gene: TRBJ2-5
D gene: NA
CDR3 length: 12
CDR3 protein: CASSEQVETQYF
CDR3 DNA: TGTGCCAGCAGTGAGCAGGTGGAGACCCAGTACTTC

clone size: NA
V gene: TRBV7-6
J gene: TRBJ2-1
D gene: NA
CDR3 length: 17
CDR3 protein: CASSLTPTVSVYNEQFF
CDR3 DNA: TGTGCCAGCAGCCTCACCCCGACAGTATCAGTCTACAATGAGCAGTTCTTC

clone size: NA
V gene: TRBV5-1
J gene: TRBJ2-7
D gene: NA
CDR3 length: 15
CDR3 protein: CASSPGVAATYEQYF
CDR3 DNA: TGCGCCAGCAGCCCCGGGGTTGCGGCCACCTACGAGCAGTACTTC

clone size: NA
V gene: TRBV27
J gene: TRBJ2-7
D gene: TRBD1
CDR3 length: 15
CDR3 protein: CASSFRDRGLHEQYF
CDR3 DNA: TGTGCCAGCAGTTTCCGGGACAGGGGGCTTCACGAGCAGTACTTC

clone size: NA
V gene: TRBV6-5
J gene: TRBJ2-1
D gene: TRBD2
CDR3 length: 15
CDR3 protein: CASSYSLAGYNEQFF
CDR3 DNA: TGTGCCAGCAGTTACTCGCTAGCGGGGTACAATGAGCAGTTCTTC

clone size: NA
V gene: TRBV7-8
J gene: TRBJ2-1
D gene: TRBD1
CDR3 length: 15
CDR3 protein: CASSIDRVTLYEQFF
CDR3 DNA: TGTGCCAGCAGCATCGACAGGGTAACACTGTATGAGCAGTTCTTC

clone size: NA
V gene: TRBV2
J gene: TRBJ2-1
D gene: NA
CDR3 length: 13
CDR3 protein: CASGGTLYNERFF
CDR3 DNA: TGTGCCAGCGGTGGGACACTATACAATGAGCGGTTCTTC

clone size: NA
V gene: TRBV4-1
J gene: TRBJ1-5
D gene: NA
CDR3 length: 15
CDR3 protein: CASSQDTPGNQPQHF
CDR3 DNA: TGCGCCAGCAGCCAAGATACCCCGGGCAATCAGCCCCAGCATTTT

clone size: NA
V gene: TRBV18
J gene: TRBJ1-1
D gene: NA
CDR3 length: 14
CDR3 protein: CASSPGQQNTEAFF
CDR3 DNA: TGTGCCAGCTCCCCAGGACAACAGAACACTGAAGCTTTCTTT

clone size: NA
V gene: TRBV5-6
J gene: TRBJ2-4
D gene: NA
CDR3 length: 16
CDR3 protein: CASSLGGSSAKNIQYF
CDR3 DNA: TGTGCCAGCAGCTTGGGGGGCTCCAGTGCCAAAAACATTCAGTACTTC

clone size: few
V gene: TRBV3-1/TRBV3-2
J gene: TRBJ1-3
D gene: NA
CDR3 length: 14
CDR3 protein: CASSQSRIGNTIYF
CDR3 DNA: TGTGCCAGCAGCCAATCGAGAATTGGAAACACCATATATTTT

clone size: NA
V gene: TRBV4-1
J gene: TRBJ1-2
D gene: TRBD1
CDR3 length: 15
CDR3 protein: CASSQPSTGFYGYTF
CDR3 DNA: TGCGCCAGCAGCCAACCATCGACAGGGTTCTATGGCTACACCTTC

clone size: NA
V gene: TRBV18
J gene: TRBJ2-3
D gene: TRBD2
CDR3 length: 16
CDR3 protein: CASSTLPGGSGDTQYF
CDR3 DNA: TGTGCCAGCTCAACCTTGCCGGGGGGGTCCGGAGATACGCAGTATTTT

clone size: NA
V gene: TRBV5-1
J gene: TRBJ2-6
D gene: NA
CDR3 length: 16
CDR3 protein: CASSAPGISGANVLTF
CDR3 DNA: TGCGCCAGCAGCGCCCCAGGGATCTCTGGGGCCAACGTCCTGACTTTC

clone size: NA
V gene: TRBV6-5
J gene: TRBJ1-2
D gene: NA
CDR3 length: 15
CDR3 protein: CASSSPGTRDYGYTF
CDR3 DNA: TGTGCCAGCAGTTCTCCAGGGACTCGGGACTATGGCTACACCTTC

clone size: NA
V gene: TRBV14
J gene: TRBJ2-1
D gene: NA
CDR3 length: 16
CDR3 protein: CASSQARRSSYNEQFF
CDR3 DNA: TGTGCCAGCAGCCAAGCGCGGAGAAGCTCCTACAATGAGCAGTTCTTC

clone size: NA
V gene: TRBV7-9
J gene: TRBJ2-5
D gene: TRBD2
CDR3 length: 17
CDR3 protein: CASSTGTSGDPWETQYF
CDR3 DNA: TGTGCCAGCAGCACCGGGACTAGCGGGGATCCTTGGGAGACCCAGTACTTC

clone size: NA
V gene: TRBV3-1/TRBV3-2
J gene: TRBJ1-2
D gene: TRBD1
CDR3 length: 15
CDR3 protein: CASSQRTGPGYGYTF
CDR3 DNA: TGTGCCAGCAGCCAAAGGACAGGACCAGGCTATGGCTACACCTTC

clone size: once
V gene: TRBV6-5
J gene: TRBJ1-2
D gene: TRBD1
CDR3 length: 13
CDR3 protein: CASTKGQVYGYTF
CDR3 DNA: TGTGCCAGCACGAAGGGACAGGTGTATGGCTACACCTTC

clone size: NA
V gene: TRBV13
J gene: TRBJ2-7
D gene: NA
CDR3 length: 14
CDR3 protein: CASSPRGAPYEQYF
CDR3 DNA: TGTGCCAGCAGCCCTCGGGGAGCCCCCTACGAGCAGTACTTC

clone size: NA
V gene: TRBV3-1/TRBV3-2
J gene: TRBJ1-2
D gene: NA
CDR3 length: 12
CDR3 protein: CASIHSNYGYTF
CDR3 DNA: TGTGCCAGCATACACAGTAACTATGGCTACACCTTC

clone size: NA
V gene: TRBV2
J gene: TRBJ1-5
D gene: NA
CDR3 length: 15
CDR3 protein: CASSEVGGWNQPQHF
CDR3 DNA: TGTGCCAGCAGTGAAGTCGGGGGTTGGAATCAGCCCCAGCATTTT

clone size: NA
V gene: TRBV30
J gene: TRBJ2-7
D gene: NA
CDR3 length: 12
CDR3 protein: CAWRRGSYEQYF
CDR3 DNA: TGTGCCTGGAGACGGGGCTCCTACGAGCAGTACTTC

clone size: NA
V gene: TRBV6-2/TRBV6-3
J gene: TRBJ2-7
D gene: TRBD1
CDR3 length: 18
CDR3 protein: CASSYQTGTGFRPYEQYF
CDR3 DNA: TGTGCCAGCAGTTATCAAACCGGGACAGGGTTCCGTCCCTACGAGCAGTACTTC

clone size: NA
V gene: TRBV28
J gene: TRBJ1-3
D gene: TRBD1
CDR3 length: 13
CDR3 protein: CASKPMTGGYIYF
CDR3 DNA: TGTGCCAGCAAACCAATGACAGGGGGCTACATATATTTT

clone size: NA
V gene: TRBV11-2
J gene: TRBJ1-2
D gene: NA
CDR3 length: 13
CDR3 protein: CASSLRRDYGYTF
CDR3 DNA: TGTGCCAGCAGCTTGCGCAGGGACTATGGCTACACCTTC

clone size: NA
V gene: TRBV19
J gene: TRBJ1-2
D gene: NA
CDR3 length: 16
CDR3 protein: CASSLQGNRANYGYTF
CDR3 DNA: TGTGCCAGTAGCTTACAGGGAAACCGAGCTAACTATGGCTACACCTTC

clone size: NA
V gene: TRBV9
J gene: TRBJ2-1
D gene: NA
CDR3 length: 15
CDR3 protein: CASSSPRGRLNEQFF
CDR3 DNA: TGTGCCAGCAGCTCTCCCCGAGGCCGGTTGAATGAGCAGTTCTTC

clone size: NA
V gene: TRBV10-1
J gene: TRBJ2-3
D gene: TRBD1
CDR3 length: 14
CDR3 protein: CASSLGTATDTQYF
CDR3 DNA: TGCGCCAGCAGCCTAGGGACAGCAACAGATACGCAGTATTTT

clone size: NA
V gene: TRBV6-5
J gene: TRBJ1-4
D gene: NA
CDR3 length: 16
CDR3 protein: CASSYQGSGFNEKLFF
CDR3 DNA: TGTGCCAGCAGTTACCAGGGTTCAGGATTTAATGAAAAACTGTTTTTT

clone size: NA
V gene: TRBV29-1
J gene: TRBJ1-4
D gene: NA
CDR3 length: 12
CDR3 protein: CSVGPVGEKLFF
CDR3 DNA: TGCAGCGTTGGACCGGTCGGGGAAAAACTGTTTTTT

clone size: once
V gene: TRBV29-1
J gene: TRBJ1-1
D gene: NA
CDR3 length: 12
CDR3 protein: CSGLTGYTEAFF
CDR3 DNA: TGCAGCGGATTGACAGGCTACACTGAAGCTTTCTTT

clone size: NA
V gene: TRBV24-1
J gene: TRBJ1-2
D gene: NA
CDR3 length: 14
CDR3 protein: CATSDGQSYNGYTF
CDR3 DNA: TGTGCCACCAGTGATGGACAGTCCTATAATGGCTACACCTTC

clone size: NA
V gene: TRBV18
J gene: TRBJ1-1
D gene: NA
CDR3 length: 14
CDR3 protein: CASSLVRGNTEAFF
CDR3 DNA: TGTGCCAGCTCCCTAGTCAGGGGTAACACTGAAGCTTTCTTT

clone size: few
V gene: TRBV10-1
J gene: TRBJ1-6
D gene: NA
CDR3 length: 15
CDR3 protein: CASSESRTPNSPLHF
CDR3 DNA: TGCGCCAGCAGTGAGTCGAGGACACCGAATTCACCCCTCCACTTT

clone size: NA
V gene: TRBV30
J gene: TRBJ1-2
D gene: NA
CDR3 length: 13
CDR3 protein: CAWTSGASRGYTF
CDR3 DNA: TGTGCCTGGACCTCCGGAGCCTCTCGGGGCTACACCTTC

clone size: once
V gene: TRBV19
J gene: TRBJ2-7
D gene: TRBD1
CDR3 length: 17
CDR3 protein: CASSTTGQGLGSYEQYF
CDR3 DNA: TGTGCCAGTAGTACAACGGGACAGGGGTTGGGTTCCTACGAGCAGTACTTC

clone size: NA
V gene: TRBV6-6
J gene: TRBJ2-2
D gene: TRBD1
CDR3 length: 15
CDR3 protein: CASSPQGAPTGELFF
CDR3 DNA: TGTGCCAGCAGTCCCCAGGGGGCTCCCACCGGGGAGCTGTTTTTT

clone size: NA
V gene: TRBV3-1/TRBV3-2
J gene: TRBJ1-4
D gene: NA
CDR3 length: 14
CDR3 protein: CASSQSGLNEKLFF
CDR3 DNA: TGTGCCAGCAGCCAGTCGGGTTTAAATGAAAAACTGTTTTTT

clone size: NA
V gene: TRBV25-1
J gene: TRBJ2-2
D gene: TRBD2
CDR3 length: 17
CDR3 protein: CASSPFERGGLPGELFF
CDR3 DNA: TGTGCCAGCAGCCCCTTCGAACGGGGGGGCCTACCCGGGGAGCTGTTTTTT

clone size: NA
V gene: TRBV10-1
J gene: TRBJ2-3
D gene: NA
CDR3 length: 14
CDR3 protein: CASSVDRLTDTQYF
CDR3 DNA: TGCGCCAGCAGTGTGGACAGACTCACAGATACGCAGTATTTT

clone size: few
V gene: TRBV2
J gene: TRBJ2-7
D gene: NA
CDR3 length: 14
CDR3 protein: CASSITSFVYEQYF
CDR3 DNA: TGTGCCAGCAGTATAACTAGCTTCGTCTACGAGCAGTACTTC

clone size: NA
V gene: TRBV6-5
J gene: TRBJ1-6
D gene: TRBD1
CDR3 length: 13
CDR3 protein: CASSGTGNSPLHF
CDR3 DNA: TGTGCCAGCAGCGGGACAGGGAATTCACCCCTCCACTTT